These 18 T cell receptor beta chains share one sample of origin, sequenced in a study of T cell responses to AZD1222 COVID-19 vaccine. Libraries were prepared by immunoSEQ multiplex PCR; TCRdb keeps only in-frame clonotypes and omits some of them. The sample has some 250,000 clones, about 94% seen once; the top ten hold roughly 0.5%. The sample consisted of peripheral blood, taken 28 days after the second AZD1222 dose. Source of these receptors: an adult who received the AZD1222 COVID-19 vaccine.

The CDR3 DNA follows: TGTGCCAGCAGCGTTACAGCGAACACTGAAGCTTTCTTT. This codes for CASSVTANTEAFF. This sequence joins TRBV2 and TRBJ1-1; D remains ambiguous. The CDR3 is made up of 13 amino acids. V lost 6 bases, J lost 1 base, and 9 bases lay in between. Per the germline V gene, CDR1 is SNHLY and CDR2 is FYNNEI. Drawing the rest from reference TRBV2 and TRBJ1-1, the complete variable domain is EPEVTQTPSHQVTQMGQEVILRCVPISNHLYFYWYRQILGQKVEFLVSFYNNEISEKSEIFDDQFSVERPDGSNFTLKIRSTKLEDSAMYFCASSVTANTEAFFGQGTRLTVV.

The chain employs TRBV6-1 and TRBJ1-3, with 8 nucleotides matching TRBD1. The CDR3 loop spans 14 amino acids. CDR1 MNHNS and CDR2 SASEGT come from the germline V gene. J gave up 6 bases and V 6 bases, and 7 bases lay outside the gene matches. The CDR3 is CASRGGQGENTIYF. The CDR3 bases are TGTGCCAGCAGAGGAGGACAGGGTGAAAACACCATATATTTT.

This clone has only one observation. The chain carries TRBV21-1 and TRBJ2-7. TRBV21-1 constitutes a pseudogene. This CDR3 has 13 amino acids. In DNA, the CDR3 is TGTGCCAGCAGCAAAAGGAACCTCTACGAGCAGTACTTC. As protein: CASSKRNLYEQYF.

V usage is TRBV18 and J usage is TRBJ1-5; TRBD1 might be the D (6 bases). With 2 bases removed from V and 7 bases from J, the gap between germline ends came to 9 bases. The CDR3 contains 13 residues. The germline CDR1 and CDR2 sequences are KGHSH and LQKENI. The CDR3 DNA follows: TGTGCCAGCTCACCAGAGGGGGGACAGCCCCAGCATTTT. The encoded protein is CASSPEGGQPQHF.

The chain is built from TRBV7-9 and TRBJ1-5, with 8 positions matching TRBD1. CDR1 is SEHNR, CDR2 FQNEAQ, per germline (reference sequence). The CDR3 spans 15 residues. J was trimmed by 4 bases and V by 3 bases; bases with no gene match: 5. CDR3 amino acids: CASSLGQGANQPQHF. The CDR3 nucleotides are TGTGCCAGCAGCTTGGGGCAGGGGGCTAATCAGCCCCAGCATTTT.

This chain links TRBV11-2 with TRBJ1-3; 7 positions agree with TRBD1. Germline V gene lookup returns CDR1 SGHAT and CDR2 FQNNGV. Germline trimming cut 9 bases from V and 0 bases from J; bases unmatched to any gene: 8. The CDR3 has 15 amino acids. CDR3 amino acids: CASRRPGGSGNTIYF. CDR3 DNA: TGTGCCAGTCGAAGACCAGGGGGCTCTGGAAACACCATATATTTT.

This clone has a single count. The junction shows a germline mismatch at one end, possibly a read error. The CDR3 DNA sequence: TGTGCCAGCAGTTCAGGACTAGCGCCAAACCAGTTC. Protein: CASSSGLAPNQF. This chain uses TRBV7-8 with TRBJ2-7, with 9 bases matching TRBD2. CDR1 is SGHVS, CDR2 FQNEAQ, per germline. The CDR3 has 12 amino acids.

This clone was seen once. This rearrangement joins TRBV9 to TRBJ2-7, with 10 bases identical to TRBD1. This CDR3 is 14 amino acids long. Germline V gene sequence: CDR1 SGDLS, CDR2 YYNGEE. The V gene end was trimmed by 4 bases and the J gene end by 5 bases; junction bases not matched to a gene: 6. The CDR3 nucleotides are TGTGCCAGCAGCCCGGGACAGGGGTTCCACGAGCAGTACTTC. Translation gives CASSPGQGFHEQYF. The full variable domain, rest sourced from reference TRBV9 and TRBJ2-7, is DSGVTQTPKHLITATGQRVTLRCSPRSGDLSVYWYQQSLDQGLQFLIQYYNGEERAKGNILERFSAQQFPDLHSELNLSSLELGDSALYFCASSPGQGFHEQYFGPGTRLTVT.

This chain links TRBV28 with TRBJ1-5, with a weak D call TRBD1 (5 bases). The CDR3 loop spans 17 amino acids. Deletions cut 3 bases from V and 1 base from J, with 16 bases between. Germline values: CDR1 MDHEN, CDR2 SYDVKM. The CDR3 nucleotides are TGTGCCAGCAGTTTCTCAGGGCTGTTGAGAAGCAATCAGCCCCAGCATTTT. Amino acid sequence: CASSFSGLLRSNQPQHF. Drawing the rest from reference TRBV28 and TRBJ1-5, the complete variable domain is DVKVTQSSRYLVKRTGEKVFLECVQDMDHENMFWYRQDPGLGLRLIYFSYDVKMKEKGDIPEGYSVSREKKERFSLILESASTNQTSMYLCASSFSGLLRSNQPQHFGDGTRLSIL.

J is TRBJ2-1 and V is TRBV11-3; 11 bases align to TRBD1. Germline CDR1 reads SGHNT; CDR2 reads YENEEA. This CDR3 is 16 amino acids long. The V gene end was trimmed by 5 bases and the J gene end by 3 bases; junction bases not matched to a gene: 6. In nucleotides, the CDR3 is TGTGCCAGCAGCCCATCCGGGACAGGGGGCTACAATGAGCAGTTCTTC. Residues: CASSPSGTGGYNEQFF.

V and J are TRBV6-1 and TRBJ2-3; D is undetermined. The V gene lost 0 bases and the J gene lost 6 bases, with 4 bases spanning the gap. The germline CDR1 and CDR2 sequences are MNHNS and SASEGT. The CDR3 covers 12 residues. CDR3: CASSEARDTQYF. The CDR3 bases are TGTGCCAGCAGTGAAGCGAGGGATACGCAGTATTTT.

This chain joins TRBV4-2 and TRBJ2-3, with 11 nucleotides matching TRBD2. The CDR3 covers 16 residues. Germline CDR1 and CDR2: LGHNA and YNFKEQ. The V segment lost 1 base and the J segment 6 bases; nucleotides outside the gene matches: 6. CDR3 amino acids: CASSQVGTSGMDTQYF. CDR3 DNA: TGTGCCAGCAGCCAAGTAGGGACTAGCGGTATGGATACGCAGTATTTT.

CDR3 DNA: TGTGCCAGCCGGGGTTACAGTTATGGAAACACCATATATTTT. Protein product: CASRGYSYGNTIYF. The rearrangement links TRBV2 to TRBJ1-3; D uncertain. The CDR3 has 14 residues. Germline assignment: CDR1 SNHLY and CDR2 FYNNEI. V lost 8 bases and J lost 3, with 14 bases in between.

The chain joins TRBV10-3 to TRBJ2-1; TRBD1 is a possible D gene (6 bases). CDR3 size: 11 residues. The V end lost 6 bases, the J end lost 8 bases, and 8 bases lay between the germline ends. Germline-derived CDR1 and CDR2 are ENHRY and SYGVKD. CDR3 sequence (DNA): TGTGCCATCAGGTACAGGGATGAGCAGTTCTTC. Protein: CAIRYRDEQFF.

The chain joins TRBV10-1 to TRBJ2-2; no definite D call. There are 12 residues in the CDR3. The V end was cut by 2 bases, the J end by 5 bases, with 3 bases between. The germline CDR1 and CDR2 sequences are WNHNN and SYGVQD (reference sequence). The CDR3 spells CASSEGTGELFF. The DNA of the CDR3 is TGCGCCAGCAGTGAGGGTACCGGGGAGCTGTTTTTT.

This rearrangement joins TRBV27 to TRBJ2-7; D might be TRBD1 or TRBD2, each matching 5 bases. The CDR3 consists of 15 residues. The ends were cut back, 4 bases at V and 6 bases at J, with 19 bases in the middle. Germline CDR1 and CDR2: MNHEY and SMNVEV (reference sequence). In DNA form, the CDR3 reads TGTGCCAGCAGTTCCCCGGCCAGGGCGGGTAGCGAGCAGTACTTC. Residues: CASSSPARAGSEQYF.

The V call is TRBV16, the J call TRBJ1-4; weak D call: TRBD1 (5 bases). There are 17 residues in the CDR3. Trimming removed 2 bases at V and 7 bases at J, with 20 bases between. From germline, CDR1 is KGHSY and CDR2 FQNENV. The CDR3 region has the DNA TGTGCCAGCAGCCAAAGCTTTCTCCGAGGGGACGGTGAAAAACTGTTTTTT. As protein: CASSQSFLRGDGEKLFF.

The chain combines TRBV19 with TRBJ2-7; D is tentatively TRBD1 or TRBD2 (5 bases each). CDR3 length: 16 amino acids. Germline CDR1 LNHDA, CDR2 SQIVND (reference sequence). The V and J ends lost 5 bases and 0 bases respectively, with 17 bases between them. Here the CDR3 reads CASSRKLSGTSYEQYF. CDR3 DNA: TGTGCCAGTAGTCGCAAGTTGTCAGGGACCTCCTACGAGCAGTACTTC.